This is a list of T cell receptor beta chains from one sample in a study of blood T cells in healthy people across ages. MiXCR was run by TCRdb on the 5' RACE reads, yielding one entry per CDR3 protein. The sample shows 1.4 million to 1.5 million distinct CDR3 sequences, roughly 40% of them seen only once. The sequencing sample was made of blood. These receptor sequences come from a woman in her late teens or twenties in good health. CDR3s include the opening cysteine and the closing phenylalanine or tryptophan. D genes are given only for firm matches. Clone size is not always given. Where it is, it says once, few, many or a class for expanded clones.

d_call clone_size j_call v_call cdr3_aa cdr3_nt
NA NA TRBJ2-1 TRBV10-3 CAISERPSSGYYNEQFF TGTGCCATCAGTGAGAGGCCTAGCTCAGGGTACTACAATGAGCAGTTCTTC
NA many TRBJ2-3 TRBV27 CASAYQRRGDTQYF TGTGCCAGCGCATACCAGAGACGGGGGGATACGCAGTATTTT
TRBD2 few TRBJ2-7 TRBV10-3 CAISAHQLAGGTNTFYEQYF TGTGCCATCAGTGCTCATCAACTAGCGGGGGGCACTAACACTTTCTACGAGCAGTACTTC
TRBD1 NA TRBJ1-1 TRBV20-1 CSARGTDRNTEAFF TGCAGTGCTAGGGGGACAGACAGGAACACTGAAGCTTTCTTT
NA NA TRBJ2-2 TRBV3-1 CASSQDDVRVDTGELFF TGTGCCAGCAGCCAAGACGATGTCAGGGTTGACACCGGGGAGCTGTTTTTT
NA NA TRBJ2-1 TRBV13 CASSGLRGVSYNEQFF TGTGCCAGCAGCGGACTGCGCGGGGTCTCCTACAATGAGCAGTTCTTC
NA few TRBJ2-4 TRBV9 CASSVGAGQNIQYF TGTGCCAGCAGCGTAGGGGCAGGACAAAACATTCAGTACTTC
TRBD2 NA TRBJ2-7 TRBV15 CATSRQTSGRVYEQYF TGTGCCACCAGCAGGCAGACTAGCGGGAGAGTCTACGAGCAGTACTTC
TRBD2 few TRBJ2-5 TRBV20-1 CSARDPGLAGKSETQYF TGCAGTGCTAGAGATCCCGGACTAGCGGGGAAATCTGAGACCCAGTACTTC
TRBD2 NA TRBJ2-1 TRBV3-1 CASSPQLAGDRNEQFF TGTGCCAGCAGCCCCCAACTAGCGGGAGATAGAAATGAGCAGTTCTTC
TRBD1 few TRBJ2-4 TRBV7-9 CASSSSMGTGGKNIQYF TGTGCCAGCAGCTCTAGTATGGGGACAGGGGGAAAAAACATTCAGTACTTC
NA few TRBJ2-3 TRBV24-1 CATSESTDTQYF TGTGCCACCAGTGAGAGTACAGATACGCAGTATTTT
NA few TRBJ2-6 TRBV14 CASSQDLITGANVLTF TGTGCCAGCAGCCAAGATCTGATCACTGGGGCCAACGTCCTGACTTTC
NA NA TRBJ1-1 TRBV15 CATCRDITEAFF TGTGCCACCTGCAGAGATATCACTGAAGCTTTCTTT
TRBD2 NA TRBJ2-5 TRBV3-1 CASSPRLAGYQETQYF TGTGCCAGCAGCCCAAGACTAGCGGGCTACCAAGAGACCCAGTACTTC
NA NA TRBJ2-7 TRBV14 CASSLKMWGKEQYF TGTGCCAGCAGCCTTAAAATGTGGGGGAAAGAGCAGTACTTC
NA NA TRBJ2-5 TRBV5-1 CASSLGGTSSWETQYF TGCGCCAGCAGCCTTGGGGGCACTAGCTCTTGGGAGACCCAGTACTTC
TRBD2 few TRBJ2-2 TRBV10-3 CAITAAASGSVGTGELFF TGTGCCATCACCGCGGCGGCTAGCGGGAGTGTTGGCACCGGGGAGCTGTTTTTT
NA NA TRBJ2-5 TRBV21-1 CASLPPDFKETQYF TGTGCCAGCCTCCCCCCGGACTTCAAAGAGACCCAGTACTTC
NA NA TRBJ1-3 TRBV12-3/TRBV12-4 CASSLGRGASGNTIYF TGTGCCAGCAGTTTAGGCCGGGGGGCATCTGGAAACACCATATATTTT
NA NA TRBJ1-2 TRBV6-1 CASSEVDRQGYGYTF TGTGCCAGCAGTGAAGTTGACAGACAAGGATATGGCTACACCTTC
NA NA TRBJ2-1 TRBV5-1 CASRLQAYNEQFF TGCGCCAGCAGACTGCAAGCTTACAATGAGCAGTTCTTC
TRBD1 NA TRBJ1-6 TRBV11-2 CASRRQGVSSPLHF TGTGCCAGCAGAAGACAGGGCGTGAGTTCACCCCTCCACTTT
TRBD1 NA TRBJ2-7 TRBV20-1 CSAGQGPYEQYF TGCAGTGCTGGACAGGGACCCTACGAGCAGTACTTC
NA NA TRBJ1-5 TRBV25-1 CASRGGGANQPQHF TGTGCCAGCAGGGGCGGGGGGGCAAATCAGCCCCAGCATTTT
TRBD2 NA TRBJ2-5 TRBV29-1 CSVAGLAGAGQETQYF TGCAGCGTTGCCGGACTAGCGGGGGCGGGACAAGAGACCCAGTACTTC
NA few TRBJ2-7 TRBV13 CASSWRITGTEQYF TGTGCCAGCAGCTGGAGGATAACAGGGACCGAGCAGTACTTC
NA NA TRBJ2-2 TRBV2 CASSPHAVPLSTGELFF TGTGCCAGCAGTCCGCACGCCGTCCCCTTAAGCACCGGGGAGCTGTTTTTT
NA NA TRBJ1-2 TRBV24-1 CATSLGDGYTF TGTGCCACCAGTCTCGGGGATGGCTACACCTTC
NA NA TRBJ1-1 TRBV29-1 CSVGGSHTEAFF TGCAGCGTTGGGGGTTCGCACACTGAAGCTTTCTTT
NA NA TRBJ2-2 TRBV27 CASSGDSYTGELFF TGTGCCAGCAGTGGGGATAGCTACACCGGGGAGCTGTTTTTT
TRBD1 NA TRBJ1-2 TRBV9 CASSAYRGEDYGYTF TGTGCCAGCAGCGCCTACAGGGGGGAAGATTATGGCTACACCTTC
NA NA TRBJ2-1 TRBV7-2 CASSFLGPYNEQFF TGTGCCAGCAGCTTTTTAGGTCCCTACAATGAGCAGTTCTTC
TRBD1 NA TRBJ2-7 TRBV5-5 CASEPGQGGSYEQYF TGTGCCAGCGAGCCGGGACAGGGGGGCTCCTACGAGCAGTACTTC
NA NA TRBJ2-7 TRBV6-5 CASGSGNWGGNEQYF TGTGCCAGCGGGTCGGGCAACTGGGGAGGCAATGAGCAGTACTTC
NA NA TRBJ2-3 TRBV9 CASSVAPTTQDTQYF TGTGCCAGCAGCGTAGCCCCGACGACCCAAGATACGCAGTATTTT
NA NA TRBJ1-3 TRBV6-1 CASSDRGVGNTIYF TGTGCCAGCAGTGATCGGGGTGTAGGAAACACCATATATTTT
TRBD2 few TRBJ2-7 TRBV6-5 CASRKRLAGSVSYEQYF TGTGCCAGCAGAAAACGACTAGCGGGGAGTGTATCCTACGAGCAGTACTTC
TRBD2 few TRBJ2-1 TRBV3-1 CASSPGLPREQFF TGTGCCAGCAGCCCGGGACTACCGAGGGAGCAGTTCTTC
NA NA TRBJ2-3 TRBV4-1 CASSQAFDYLTDTQYF TGCGCCAGCAGCCAAGCTTTCGACTACCTCACAGATACGCAGTATTTT